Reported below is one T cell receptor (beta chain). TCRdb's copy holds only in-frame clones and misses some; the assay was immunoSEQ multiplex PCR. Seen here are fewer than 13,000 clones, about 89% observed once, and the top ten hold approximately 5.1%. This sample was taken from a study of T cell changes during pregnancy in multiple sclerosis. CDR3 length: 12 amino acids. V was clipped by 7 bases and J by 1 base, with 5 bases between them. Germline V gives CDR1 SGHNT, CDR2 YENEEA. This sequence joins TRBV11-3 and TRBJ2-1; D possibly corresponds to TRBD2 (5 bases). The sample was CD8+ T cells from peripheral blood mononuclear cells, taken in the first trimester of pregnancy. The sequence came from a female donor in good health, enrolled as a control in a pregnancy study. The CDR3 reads CASTGSYNEQFF. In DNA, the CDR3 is TGTGCCAGCACGGGGTCCTACAATGAGCAGTTCTTC.